This TCR beta chain comes out of a study of blood T cell repertoires in COVID-19. Study details: From the United States, Italy and Spain came samples of acute and convalescent COVID-19.

TCRdb's table, derived via immunoSEQ multiplex PCR, lists solely in-frame clones and lacks some. Altogether some 94,000 clones are present, around 83% being singletons, with the ten largest covering roughly 2%. This receptor was taken from a man between 65 and 85 years old with active or convalescent COVID-19. Input material: peripheral blood.

The CDR3 region is CASSLDRGDGYTF. The CDR3 nucleotides read TGTGCCAGCTCACTAGACAGGGGAGACGGCTACACCTTC. This chain connects TRBV18 to TRBJ1-2, with 8 bases matching TRBD1. This CDR3 comprises 13 residues. V was clipped by 4 bases and J by 8 bases; unmatched bases: 6. CDR1 and CDR2 (germline): KGHSH, LQKENI.